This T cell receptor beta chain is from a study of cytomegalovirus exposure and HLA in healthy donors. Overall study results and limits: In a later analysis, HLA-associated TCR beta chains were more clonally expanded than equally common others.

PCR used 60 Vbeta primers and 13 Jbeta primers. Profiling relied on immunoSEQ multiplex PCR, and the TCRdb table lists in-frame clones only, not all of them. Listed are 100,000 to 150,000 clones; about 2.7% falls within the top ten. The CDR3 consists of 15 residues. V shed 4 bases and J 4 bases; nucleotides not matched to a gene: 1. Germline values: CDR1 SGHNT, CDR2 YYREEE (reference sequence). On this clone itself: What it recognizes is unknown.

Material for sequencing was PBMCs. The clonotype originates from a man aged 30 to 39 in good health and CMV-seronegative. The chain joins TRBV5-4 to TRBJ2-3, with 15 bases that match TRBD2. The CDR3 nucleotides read TGTGCCAGCAGCCGGACTAGCGGGAGGGCAGATACGCAGTATTTT. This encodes CASSRTSGRADTQYF.